The rows below give T cell receptor beta chains drawn from one sample of a study of blood T cell repertoires in COVID-19. Sequenced by immunoSEQ multiplex PCR; TCRdb stores in-frame clones only, minus some. The profile shows around 68,000 clones, approximately 90% of them singletons. Sample: peripheral blood. Receptor source: a human donor in a cohort sampled during active COVID-19. Each CDR3 is given without its conserved first and last residue. Rows may omit the clone size; those that give it use once, few, many or a size class.

>NA|TRBV19|TRBJ2-1
ASSTSEGNWVNEQF
>NA|TRBV5-1|TRBJ2-1
ASSSLGTSGINSYNEQF
>once|TRBV19|TRBJ2-7
ASSFRLAGYVYEQY
>NA|TRBV19|TRBJ1-3
ASDKMGNTIY
>NA|TRBV6-2/TRBV6-3|TRBJ2-2
ASSLDRGLTGELF
>NA|TRBV7-9|TRBJ2-7
ASSKQDYEQY
>few|TRBV2|TRBJ1-6
ASSDQGAALH
>NA|TRBV19|TRBJ2-7
ASSIWTSGPEGDEQY
>once|TRBV7-2|TRBJ1-5
ASSLASQGPGNQPQH
>NA|TRBV7-6|TRBJ2-2
ASSLGLAGTHTGELF
>NA|TRBV27|TRBJ1-2
ASRYRGANYGYT
>NA|TRBV24-1|TRBJ2-2
ATVSSGTGELF
>NA|TRBV13|TRBJ2-1
ASSPVGGWNEQF
>once|TRBV5-1|TRBJ1-1
ASSLDGGGAWRTEAF
>NA|TRBV11-3|TRBJ2-3
ASSLWGSGSRSDTQY
>NA|TRBV10-3|TRBJ2-2
AISGGANTGELF
>NA|TRBV28|TRBJ1-1
ASSLKSGGVGGTEAF
>NA|TRBV9|TRBJ1-2
ASSAGTANYGYT
>NA|TRBV5-4|TRBJ2-1
ASSPRTSGRGEQF
>NA|TRBV6-5|TRBJ2-3
ASRKQGERDTQY
>NA|TRBV2|TRBJ2-3
ASREGQGSTDTQY
>NA|TRBV4-3|TRBJ1-2
ASSQSGIGYT
>NA|TRBV19|TRBJ2-7
ASSAGTKYEQY
>NA|TRBV11-2|TRBJ2-7
ASSSLGLGYEQY
>NA|TRBV18|TRBJ2-2
ASSRTTSGKANTGELF
>NA|TRBV7-2|TRBJ2-1
ASSFDSSGRSRNEQF
>NA|TRBV14|TRBJ2-7
ASSQDGRGRY
>NA|TRBV6-1|TRBJ2-2
ASSARGAGGANTGELF
>NA|TRBV2|TRBJ2-2
ASSEERSNTGELF
>once|TRBV15|TRBJ2-7
ATSLTWGESSYEQY
>NA|TRBV7-2|TRBJ2-7
ASSPDRFPYEQY
>NA|TRBV9|TRBJ1-1
ASSDGTGYGGTEAF
>once|TRBV14|TRBJ2-2
ASSRLANTGELF
>NA|TRBV6-2/TRBV6-3|TRBJ2-1
ASSSGTSGHNEQF
>NA|TRBV9|TRBJ1-6
ASSPRQMGNSPLH
>NA|TRBV3-1/TRBV3-2|TRBJ2-1
ASSQGQSYHRVPSYNEQF
>NA|TRBV6-6|TRBJ2-5
ASTRVPQETQY
>NA|TRBV10-1|TRBJ2-3
ASSSGTGFVKDTQY
>NA|TRBV15|TRBJ1-6
ATSRTGLQSPLH
>NA|TRBV7-2|TRBJ1-6
ASSPGGAHSPLH
>NA|TRBV24-1|TRBJ2-1
ATSDPMVEAGGSYNEQF